Sequencing of this TCR beta chain was carried out in a study of identical twins. Study-level points and caveats: Twin sharing of out-of-frame TCR alpha was underestimated by models in monozygotic pairs.

About this clonotype itself: Its antigen is as yet unknown.

Through template switching, a universal primer site was introduced, and the cDNA contained unique molecular identifiers. TCRdb independently ran MiXCR on the 5' RACE reads; one entry per CDR3 protein. The data contain roughly 750,000 distinct CDR3 sequences, roughly 20% of them singletons. CDR1 and CDR2 from the germline V gene are SGHKS and YYEKEE (reference sequence). V lost 4 bases to trimming and J lost 2 bases, with 16 bases between them. The CDR3 is 15 amino acids. In addition, the sample was reused for a study of T cells expressing NK-cell markers.

The chain joins TRBV5-5 to TRBJ2-7; perhaps D is TRBD1 or TRBD2 (5 bases each). The sequencing sample was made of PBMCs. The sequence was collected from a young woman in good health. The CDR3 DNA reads as TGTGCCAGCAGCCATTCCCGGCGAGGGGCCTACGAGCAGTACTTC. This gives the protein CASSHSRRGAYEQYF.